The next 14 T cell receptor beta chains were all read from a single sample in a study of shared clonotypes between healthy human individuals. The data were produced by immunoSEQ multiplex PCR, yet TCRdb's version contains in-frame clones alone and is incomplete. This sample has about 820,000 clones; roughly 92% occur once, and the top ten carry around 24%. Terminally differentiated effector memory CD45RA+ cells were left out of the naive CD8 fraction, which was CD45RO-negative and positively selected for CCR7. Sample: naive CD8+ T cells sorted from blood. These receptors were collected from a man aged 30 to 45 in good health.

The chain is built from TRBV7-8 and TRBJ2-5; the match to TRBD2 covers 14 bases. With 5 bases clipped from V and 5 bases from J, the junction kept 10 bases outside the gene matches. The CDR3 has 17 residues. Germline V gene sequence: CDR1 SGHVS, CDR2 FQNEAQ. The CDR3 DNA reads TGTGCCAGCAGCCCTCCGGGACTAGCGGGAGTAATGGAGACCCAGTACTTC. Translation gives CASSPPGLAGVMETQYF.

This clone was counted a single time. This rearrangement joins TRBV25-1 to TRBJ2-3; TRBD1 matches 7 bases. This CDR3 contains 12 residues. Germline V gene lookup returns CDR1 MGHDK and CDR2 SYGVNS. With 1 base clipped from V and 11 bases from J, the junction kept 3 bases outside the gene matches. In DNA form, the CDR3 reads TGTGCCAGCAGTGAATCCGACAGGGTGCAGTATTTT. It encodes CASSESDRVQYF.

V gene TRBV4-1 combines with J gene TRBJ2-7, with TRBD2 identical over 10 bases. This CDR3 spans 16 amino acids. Per the germline V gene, CDR1 is MGHRA and CDR2 is YSYEKL. V trimming: 0 bases; J trimming: 4 bases; junction bases outside the gene matches: 6. Here the CDR3 reads CASSQEGRTSGYEQYF. CDR3 in DNA: TGCGCCAGCAGCCAAGAGGGTCGGACTAGCGGTTACGAGCAGTACTTC.

The chain has TRBV18 and TRBJ2-7, with TRBD2 as a possible D gene (6 bases). The CDR3 has 18 residues. Germline V gene data show CDR1 as KGHSH and CDR2 as LQKENI. Trimming stripped 2 bases from V and 2 bases from J, with 22 bases between. The CDR3 DNA reads TGTGCCAGCTCACCAGGGAGGTGGACGGACCTAAAAACCTACGAGCAGTACTTC. Translated: CASSPGRWTDLKTYEQYF.

J is TRBJ2-1 and V is TRBV29-1, with 8 bases lining up with TRBD1. V was pared by 6 bases and J by 8 bases, with 3 bases of the junction left unmatched. The germline CDR1 and CDR2 sequences are SQVTM and ANQGSEA. CDR3 length: 11 amino acids. CDR3 nucleotides: TGCAGCGTCTGGACAGGGTATGAGCAGTTCTTC. Encoded protein: CSVWTGYEQFF.

This chain uses TRBV2 with TRBJ2-7; D call uncertain. With 3 bases removed from V and 3 bases from J, the gap between germline ends came to 15 bases. The CDR3 spans 15 residues. The germline gives CDR1 SNHLY, CDR2 FYNNEI. The DNA of the CDR3 is TGTGCCAGCAGTGAGGAAGCCAGCGTACTCTACGAGCAGTACTTC. Amino acids: CASSEEASVLYEQYF. Complete variable domain (other parts from reference TRBV2 and TRBJ2-7): EPEVTQTPSHQVTQMGQEVILRCVPISNHLYFYWYRQILGQKVEFLVSFYNNEISEKSEIFDDQFSVERPDGSNFTLKIRSTKLEDSAMYFCASSEEASVLYEQYFGPGTRLTVT.

The J gene is TRBJ1-1, the V gene TRBV5-6; D is unresolved. V was pared by 1 base and J by 0 bases, with 7 bases between. The CDR3 has 14 residues. Per the germline V gene, CDR1 is SGHDT and CDR2 is YYEEEE. The CDR3 region is CASSLTVMNTEAFF. CDR3 in DNA: TGTGCCAGCAGCTTGACAGTCATGAACACTGAAGCTTTCTTT.

This chain connects TRBV11-3 to TRBJ2-1; D gene uncertain. The CDR3 has 15 residues. CDR1 SGHNT and CDR2 YENEEA come from the germline V gene. Trimming left V 1 base short and J 6 bases short, with 13 bases between. CDR3 nucleotides: TGTGCCAGCAGCTTAGTGGTTTCGGCCCTCAATGAGCAGTTCTTC. Its translation is CASSLVVSALNEQFF. Looking up the rest from reference TRBV11-3 and TRBJ2-1 gives the full variable domain: EAGVVQSPRYKIIEKKQPVAFWCNPISGHNTLYWYLQNLGQGPELLIRYENEEAVDDSQLPKDRFSAERLKGVDSTLKIQPAELGDSAVYLCASSLVVSALNEQFFGPGTRLTVL.

The chain combines TRBV27 with TRBJ2-1; no reliable D call. The germline V and J ends were trimmed by 3 bases and 9 bases, with 12 bases remaining between them. CDR1 MNHEY and CDR2 SMNVEV come from the germline V gene (reference sequence). The CDR3 covers 13 residues. This chain's CDR3 is CASSFKGSGEQFF. CDR3 bases: TGTGCCAGCAGTTTTAAGGGCTCGGGTGAGCAGTTCTTC.

In regard to this clone: Within the sample, other DNA sequences also encode this same CDR3. This chain connects TRBV28 to TRBJ2-7; D is unresolved. The CDR3 runs to 12 residues. V lost 6 bases and J lost 3, with 9 bases in between. In germline, CDR1 is MDHEN, CDR2 SYDVKM. CDR3 in amino acids: CASSLGYYEQYF. CDR3 in DNA: TGTGCCAGCAGCCTAGGCTACTACGAGCAGTACTTC. The entire variable domain, with the rest obtained from reference TRBV28 and TRBJ2-7, is as follows: DVKVTQSSRYLVKRTGEKVFLECVQDMDHENMFWYRQDPGLGLRLIYFSYDVKMKEKGDIPEGYSVSREKKERFSLILESASTNQTSMYLCASSLGYYEQYFGPGTRLTVT.

This clone was observed once. V usage is TRBV6-5 and J usage is TRBJ2-1, with D unclear. V was cut by 6 bases and J by 10 bases, with 10 bases left in between. CDR1 and CDR2 (germline): MNHEY, SVGAGI. This CDR3 spans 11 amino acids. In DNA form, the CDR3 reads TGTGCCAGCAGCGCAGGTTCCGAGCAGTTCTTC. Translation gives CASSAGSEQFF.

The rearrangement links TRBV29-1 to TRBJ1-1; no clear D. The germline gives CDR1 SQVTM, CDR2 ANQGSEA. This CDR3 is 13 amino acids long. V was shortened by 5 bases and J by 3 bases, with 13 bases between the two germline ends. CDR3 nucleotides: TGCAGCGTTTTAACCAACTCGGACACTGAAGCTTTCTTT. It encodes CSVLTNSDTEAFF. Using reference TRBV29-1 and TRBJ1-1 for the parts outside the CDR3, the full variable domain is SAVISQKPSRDICQRGTSLTIQCQVDSQVTMMFWYRQQPGQSLTLIATANQGSEATYESGFVIDKFPISRPNLTFSTLTVSNMSPEDSSIYLCSVLTNSDTEAFFGQGTRLTVV.

The chain couples TRBV7-6 to TRBJ2-1; 9 bases are a match to TRBD2. The CDR3 is made up of 14 amino acids. The V segment lost 1 base and the J segment 7 bases; nucleotides outside the gene matches: 2. CDR1 and CDR2 (germline): SGHVS, FNYEAQ. CDR3 nucleotides: TGTGCCAGCAGCTTAGGGACTAGCGCAAATGAGCAGTTCTTC. It is translated as CASSLGTSANEQFF.

The genes are TRBV7-9 and TRBJ2-1, with D possibly being TRBD2 (5 bases). Per the germline V gene, CDR1 is SEHNR and CDR2 is FQNEAQ (reference sequence). This CDR3 is built from 17 residues. V was clipped by 0 bases and J by 8 bases, with 20 bases between them. The DNA of the CDR3 is TGTGCCAGCAGCTTAGCGCCCCAGGACTCACCTTTTTATGAGCAGTTCTTC. Its protein is CASSLAPQDSPFYEQFF.